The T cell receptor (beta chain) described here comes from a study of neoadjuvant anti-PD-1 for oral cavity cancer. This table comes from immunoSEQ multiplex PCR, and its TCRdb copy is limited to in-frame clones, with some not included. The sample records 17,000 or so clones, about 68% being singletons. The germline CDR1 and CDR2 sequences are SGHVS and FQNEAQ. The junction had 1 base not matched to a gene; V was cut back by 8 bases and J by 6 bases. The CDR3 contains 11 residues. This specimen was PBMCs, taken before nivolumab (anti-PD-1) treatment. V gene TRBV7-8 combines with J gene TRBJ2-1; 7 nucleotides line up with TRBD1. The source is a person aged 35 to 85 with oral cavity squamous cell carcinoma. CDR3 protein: CASHRGNEQFF. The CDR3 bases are TGTGCCAGCCACAGGGGCAATGAGCAGTTCTTC. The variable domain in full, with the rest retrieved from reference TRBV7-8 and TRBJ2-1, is GAGVSQSPRYKVAKRGQDVALRCDPISGHVSLFWYQQALGQGPEFLTYFQNEAQLDKSGLPSDRFFAERPEGSVSTLKIQRTQQEDSAVYLCASHRGNEQFFGPGTRLTVL.